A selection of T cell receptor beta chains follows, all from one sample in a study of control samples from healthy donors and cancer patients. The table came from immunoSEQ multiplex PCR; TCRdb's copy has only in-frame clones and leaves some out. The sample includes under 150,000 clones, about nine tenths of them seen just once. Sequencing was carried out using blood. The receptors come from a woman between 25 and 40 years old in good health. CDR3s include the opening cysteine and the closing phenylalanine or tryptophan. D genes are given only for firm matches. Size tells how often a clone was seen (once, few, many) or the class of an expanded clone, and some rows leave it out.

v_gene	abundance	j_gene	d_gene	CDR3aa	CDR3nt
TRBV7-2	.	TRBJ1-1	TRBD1	CASSLRVRQGPNTEAFF	TGTGCCAGCAGCTTAAGAGTGAGACAGGGGCCAAACACTGAAGCTTTCTTT
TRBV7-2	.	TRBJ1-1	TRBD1	CASSLAGQATEAFF	TGTGCCAGCAGCTTAGCCGGACAGGCCACTGAAGCTTTCTTT
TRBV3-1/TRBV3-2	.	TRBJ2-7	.	CASSLGTAIYEQYF	TGTGCCAGCAGCCTTGGGACCGCGATTTACGAGCAGTACTTC
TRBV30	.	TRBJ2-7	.	CASKPGRSYEQYF	TGTGCCTCGAAGCCAGGTCGATCATACGAGCAGTACTTC
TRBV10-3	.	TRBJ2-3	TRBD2	CAIGGLAGAEDTQYF	TGTGCCATCGGGGGATTAGCGGGAGCCGAAGATACGCAGTATTTT
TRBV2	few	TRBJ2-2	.	CASSEFGYTGELFF	TGTGCCAGCAGTGAATTCGGTTACACCGGGGAGCTGTTTTTT
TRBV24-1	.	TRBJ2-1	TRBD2	CATSERGVRRSSYNEQFF	TGTGCCACCAGCGAGCGGGGGGTGAGGAGGAGCTCCTACAATGAGCAGTTCTTC
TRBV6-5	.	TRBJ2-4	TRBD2	CASSPLAERWYF	TGTGCCAGCAGTCCTCTAGCGGAGAGGTGGTACTTC
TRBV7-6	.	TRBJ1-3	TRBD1	CASSLAGTDYSGNTIYF	TGTGCCAGCAGCTTAGCGGGGACAGACTACTCTGGAAACACCATATATTTT
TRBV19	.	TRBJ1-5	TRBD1	CASSILGQGGNQPQHF	TGTGCCAGTAGTATCCTCGGACAGGGGGGCAATCAGCCCCAGCATTTT
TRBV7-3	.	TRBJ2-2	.	CASSLMGPGELFF	TGTGCCAGCAGCTTAATGGGTCCCGGGGAGCTGTTTTTT
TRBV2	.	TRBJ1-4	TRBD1	CASSGTGNEKLFF	TGTGCCAGCAGCGGGACAGGGAATGAAAAACTGTTTTTT
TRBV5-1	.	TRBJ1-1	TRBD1	CASSRQGKMNTEAFF	TGCGCCAGCAGCCGACAGGGAAAGATGAACACTGAAGCTTTCTTT
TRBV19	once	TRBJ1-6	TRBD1	CASSITGTGGDSPLHF	TGTGCCAGTAGTATCACCGGGACAGGGGGCGATTCACCCCTCCACTTT
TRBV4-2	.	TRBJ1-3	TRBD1	CASSQPPRTGWDTIYF	TGTGCCAGCAGCCAACCCCCCCGGACAGGCTGGGACACCATATATTTT
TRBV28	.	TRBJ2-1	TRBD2	CASSLSAGGREFF	TGTGCCAGCAGTTTATCAGCGGGAGGCAGGGAGTTCTTC
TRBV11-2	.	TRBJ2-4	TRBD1	CASSLGRQGASRNIQYF	TGTGCCAGCAGCTTAGGTCGTCAGGGGGCATCGAGAAACATTCAGTACTTC
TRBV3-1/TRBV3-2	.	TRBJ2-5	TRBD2	CASSQDGAGGLQETQYF	TGTGCCAGCAGCCAAGATGGAGCGGGAGGGCTCCAAGAGACCCAGTACTTC
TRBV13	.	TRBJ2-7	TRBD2	CASSLGETSGSYEQYF	TGTGCCAGCAGCCTCGGGGAGACTAGCGGGTCCTACGAGCAGTACTTC
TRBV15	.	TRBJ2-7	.	CATSRDGGPYEQYF	TGTGCCACCAGCAGAGATGGGGGTCCCTACGAGCAGTACTTC
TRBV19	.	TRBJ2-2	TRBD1	CASSRQGAGAGELFF	TGTGCCAGTTCTAGACAGGGGGCAGGAGCCGGGGAGCTGTTTTTT
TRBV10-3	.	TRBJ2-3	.	CAIRRSAVATREADTQYF	TGTGCCATCAGGCGGTCGGCGGTAGCGACAAGGGAGGCAGATACGCAGTATTTT
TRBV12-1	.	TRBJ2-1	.	CASSFRGPGTSGKDNEQFF	TGTGCCAGCAGCTTTAGGGGTCCCGGGACTAGCGGGAAGGACAATGAGCAGTTCTTC
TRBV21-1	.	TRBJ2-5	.	CASSKFRAGETQYF	TGTGCCAGCAGCAAATTCCGGGCGGGAGAGACCCAGTACTTC
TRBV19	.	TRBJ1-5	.	CASNEGWQPQHF	TGTGCCAGTAATGAGGGTTGGCAGCCCCAGCATTTT
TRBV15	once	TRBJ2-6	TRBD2	CATSKAGGADLSGANVLTF	TGTGCCACCAGCAAGGCGGGGGGGGCGGATCTCTCTGGGGCCAACGTCCTGACTTTC
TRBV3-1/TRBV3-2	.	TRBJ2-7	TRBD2	CASRGSGTSYEQYF	TGTGCCAGCAGGGGTAGCGGGACCTCCTACGAGCAGTACTTC
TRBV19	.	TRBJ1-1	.	CASSIDSFQQPNTEAFF	TGTGCCAGTAGTATAGATTCCTTTCAACAGCCGAACACTGAAGCTTTCTTT
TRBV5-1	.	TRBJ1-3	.	CASSVGTKSGNTIYF	TGCGCCAGCAGCGTGGGGACTAAAAGTGGAAACACCATATATTTT
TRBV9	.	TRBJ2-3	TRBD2	CASSFQAGGITDTQYF	TGTGCCAGCAGCTTCCAAGCGGGGGGGATCACAGATACGCAGTATTTT
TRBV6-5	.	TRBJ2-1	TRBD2	CASSETSGGYNEQFF	TGTGCCAGCAGCGAGACTAGCGGGGGCTACAATGAGCAGTTCTTC
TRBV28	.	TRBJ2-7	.	CASSPQPPNPYEQYF	TGTGCCAGCAGCCCTCAACCCCCAAACCCCTACGAGCAGTACTTC
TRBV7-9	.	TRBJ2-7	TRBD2	CASSLVQSGAYEQYF	TGTGCCAGCAGCTTAGTCCAGAGCGGGGCCTACGAGCAGTACTTC
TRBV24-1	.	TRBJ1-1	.	CATSNPTNTEAFF	TGTGCCACCAGTAACCCGACAAACACTGAAGCTTTCTTT
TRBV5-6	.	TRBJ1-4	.	CASSLAYASATTNEKLFF	TGTGCCAGCAGCTTGGCATATGCGTCAGCAACAACTAATGAAAAACTGTTTTTT
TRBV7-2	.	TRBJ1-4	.	CASSLGGFNEKLFF	TGTGCCAGCAGCTTAGGAGGGTTCAATGAAAAACTGTTTTTT
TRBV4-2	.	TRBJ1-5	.	CASSRGGESNQPQHF	TGTGCCAGCAGCCGAGGGGGGGAAAGCAATCAGCCCCAGCATTTT
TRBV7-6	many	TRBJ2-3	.	CASSLDLAGDTDTQYF	TGTGCCAGCAGCTTAGATTTAGCTGGGGACACAGATACGCAGTATTTT
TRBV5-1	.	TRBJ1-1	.	CASSAQANTEAFF	TGCGCCAGCAGTGCCCAGGCGAACACTGAAGCTTTCTTT
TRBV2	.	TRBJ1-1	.	CASTLGGGRTEAFF	TGTGCCAGCACCCTGGGGGGGGGTCGCACTGAAGCTTTCTTT
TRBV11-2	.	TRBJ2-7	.	CASRVTGILAYEQYF	TGTGCCAGCAGAGTCACAGGGATCCTAGCCTACGAGCAGTACTTC
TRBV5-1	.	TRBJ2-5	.	CASSLDSRGQETQYF	TGCGCCAGCAGCTTGGATTCAAGGGGCCAAGAGACCCAGTACTTC
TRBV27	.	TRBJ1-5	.	CASSLDGLYSNQPQHF	TGTGCCAGCAGTTTGGACGGATTGTATAGCAATCAGCCCCAGCATTTT
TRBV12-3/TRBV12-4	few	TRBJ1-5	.	CASSFARDQPQHF	TGTGCCAGCAGTTTTGCCAGGGACCAGCCCCAGCATTTT
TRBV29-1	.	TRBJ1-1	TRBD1	CSGAGQGRTEAFF	TGCAGCGGTGCGGGACAGGGCAGGACTGAAGCTTTCTTT